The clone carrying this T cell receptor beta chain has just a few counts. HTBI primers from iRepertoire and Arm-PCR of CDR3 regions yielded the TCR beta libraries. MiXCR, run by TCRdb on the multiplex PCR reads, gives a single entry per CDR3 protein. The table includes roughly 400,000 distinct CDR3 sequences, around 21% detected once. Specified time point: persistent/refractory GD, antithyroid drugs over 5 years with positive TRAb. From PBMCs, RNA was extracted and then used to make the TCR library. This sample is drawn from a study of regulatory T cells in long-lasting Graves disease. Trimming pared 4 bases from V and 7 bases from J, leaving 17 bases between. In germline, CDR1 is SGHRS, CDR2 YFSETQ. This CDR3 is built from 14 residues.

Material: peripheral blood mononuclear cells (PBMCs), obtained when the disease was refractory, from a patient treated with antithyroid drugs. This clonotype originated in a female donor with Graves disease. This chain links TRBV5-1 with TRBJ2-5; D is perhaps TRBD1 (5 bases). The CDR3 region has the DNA TGCGCCAGCAGCGTGCGGAGTGATCAGGGGACCCAGTACTTC. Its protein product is CASSVRSDQGTQYF.